This TCR beta chain is drawn from a study of blood T cell repertoires in COVID-19. Clones were read by immunoSEQ multiplex PCR, and TCRdb kept only the in-frame ones, dropping some. The sample includes about 280,000 clones, around 86% seen only once; the top ten take about 14%. The sequence derives from a human donor in a cohort sampled during active COVID-19. The sample comprised peripheral blood.

The CDR3 loop is CASSFRGPPDETQYF. CDR3 in DNA: TGTGCCAGCAGCTTCAGGGGGCCCCCCGATGAGACCCAGTACTTC. The V call is TRBV5-8, the J call TRBJ2-5; TRBD1 agrees at 8 bases. J gave up 5 bases and V 2 bases, and 8 bases lay outside the gene matches. This CDR3 is 15 amino acids long. The germline V gene encodes CDR1 SGHTS and CDR2 YDEGEE.